This TCR beta chain stems from a study of cytomegalovirus exposure and HLA in healthy donors. General study points: A prior analysis recorded that most TCR beta V segments were productive about 90% or about 30% of the time. CMV antigen specificity was confirmed in vitro for a few CMV-associated chains.

The ends lost 9 bases at V and 4 bases at J; junction bases unmatched: 11. The CDR3 covers 15 residues. Germline assignment: CDR1 MNHEY and CDR2 SMNVEV (reference sequence). PCR employed 60 Vbeta and 13 Jbeta primers. The repertoire was sequenced with immunoSEQ multiplex PCR; TCRdb's copy has only in-frame clones and lacks some. The sample lists about 130,000 clones; less than 85% were seen once. Regarding this clone: Its target is not known.

This TCR was recovered from a man aged 25 to 40 in good health and CMV-seronegative. The genes are TRBV27 and TRBJ2-1; TRBD2 matches 8 bases. The sample was PBMCs. In DNA form, the CDR3 reads TGTGCCAGTCACGACCCCGCTAGCGGGTACAATGAGCAGTTCTTC. This sequence encodes CASHDPASGYNEQFF.